The clone carrying this T cell receptor (beta chain) was seen many times. Its antigen is undetermined. These data belong to a study of early T cells in non-severe SARS-CoV-2 infection. Study-wide findings and caveats: Matching results from VDJdb favored anti-spike CD8 responses, leaving private and CD4 specificities undetected.

Unique molecular identifiers were attached to individual cDNA molecules. TCRdb re-analysed the 5' RACE reads in MiXCR, keeping a single row per CDR3 protein. The table has 40,000 to 45,000 distinct CDR3 sequences, 10% to 15% seen once. This TCR derives from an adult who was a healthcare worker with PCR-confirmed SARS-CoV-2 infection or an uninfected control (not recorded which). Sequencing input: whole blood.

CDR3 amino acids: CASSTQGQAGGNEQFF. CDR3 in DNA: TGCGCCAGCAGCACACAAGGACAGGCCGGGGGCAATGAGCAGTTCTTC. V and J are TRBV5-1 and TRBJ2-1, with a possible D match to TRBD1 (7 bases). CDR1 and CDR2 from the germline V gene are SGHRS and YFSETQ. With 4 bases removed from V and 6 bases from J, the gap between germline ends came to 20 bases. The CDR3 has 16 amino acids.